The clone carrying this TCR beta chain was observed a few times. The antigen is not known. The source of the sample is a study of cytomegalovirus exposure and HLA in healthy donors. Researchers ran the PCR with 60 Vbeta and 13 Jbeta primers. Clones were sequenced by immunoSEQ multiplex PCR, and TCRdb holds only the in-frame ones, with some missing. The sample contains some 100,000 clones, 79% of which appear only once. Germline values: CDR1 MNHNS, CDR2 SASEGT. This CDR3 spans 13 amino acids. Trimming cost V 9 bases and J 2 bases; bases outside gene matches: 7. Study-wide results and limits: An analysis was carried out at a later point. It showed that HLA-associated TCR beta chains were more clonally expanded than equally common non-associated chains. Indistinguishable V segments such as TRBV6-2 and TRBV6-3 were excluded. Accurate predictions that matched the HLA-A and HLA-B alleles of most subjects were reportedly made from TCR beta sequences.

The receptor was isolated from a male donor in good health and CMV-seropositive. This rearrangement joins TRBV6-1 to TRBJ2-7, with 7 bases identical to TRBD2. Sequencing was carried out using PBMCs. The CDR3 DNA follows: TGTGCCAGTCGGGGCAGCGGGGCCTACGAGCAGTACTTC. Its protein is CASRGSGAYEQYF.